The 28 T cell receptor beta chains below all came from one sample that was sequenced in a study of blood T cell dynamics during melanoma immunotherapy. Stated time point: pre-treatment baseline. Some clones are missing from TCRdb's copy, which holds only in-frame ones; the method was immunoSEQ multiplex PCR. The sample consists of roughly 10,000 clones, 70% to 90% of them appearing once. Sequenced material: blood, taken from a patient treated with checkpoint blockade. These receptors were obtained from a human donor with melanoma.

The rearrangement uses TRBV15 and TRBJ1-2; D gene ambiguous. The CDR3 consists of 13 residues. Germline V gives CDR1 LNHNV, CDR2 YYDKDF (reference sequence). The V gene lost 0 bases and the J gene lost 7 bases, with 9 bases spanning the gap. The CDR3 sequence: CATSRDLEIGYTF. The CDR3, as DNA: TGTGCCACCAGCAGAGATTTGGAGATTGGCTACACCTTC.

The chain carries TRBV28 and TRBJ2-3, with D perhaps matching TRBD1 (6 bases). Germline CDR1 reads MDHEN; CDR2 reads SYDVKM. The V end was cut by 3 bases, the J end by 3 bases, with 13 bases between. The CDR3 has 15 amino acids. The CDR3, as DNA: TGTGCCAGCAGTTTTGGGACACTAAAAACAGATACGCAGTATTTT. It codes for CASSFGTLKTDTQYF.

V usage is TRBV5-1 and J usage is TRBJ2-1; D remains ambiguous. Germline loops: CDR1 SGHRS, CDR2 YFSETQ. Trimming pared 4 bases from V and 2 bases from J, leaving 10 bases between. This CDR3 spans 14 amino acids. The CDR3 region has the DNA TGCGCCAGCAGCCCAGCTGGGGCCTACAATGAGCAGTTCTTC. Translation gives CASSPAGAYNEQFF.

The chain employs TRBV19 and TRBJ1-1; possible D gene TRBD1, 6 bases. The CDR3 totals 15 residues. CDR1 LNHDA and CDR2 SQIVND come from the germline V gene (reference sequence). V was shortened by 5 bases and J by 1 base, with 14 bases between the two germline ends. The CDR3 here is CASSPLRTENTEAFF. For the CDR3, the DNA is TGTGCCAGTAGTCCTCTGAGGACAGAGAACACTGAAGCTTTCTTT.

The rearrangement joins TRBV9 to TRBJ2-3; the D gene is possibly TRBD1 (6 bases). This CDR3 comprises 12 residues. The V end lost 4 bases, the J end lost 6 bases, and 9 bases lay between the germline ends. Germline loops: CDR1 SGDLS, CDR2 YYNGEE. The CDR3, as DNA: TGTGCCAGCAGCCTGGGGGCCGATACGCAGTATTTT. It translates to CASSLGADTQYF. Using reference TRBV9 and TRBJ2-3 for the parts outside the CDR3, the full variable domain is DSGVTQTPKHLITATGQRVTLRCSPRSGDLSVYWYQQSLDQGLQFLIQYYNGEERAKGNILERFSAQQFPDLHSELNLSSLELGDSALYFCASSLGADTQYFGPGTRLTVL.

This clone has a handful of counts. The CDR3 here is CASSAGGSYEQYF. CDR3 nucleotide sequence: TGTGCCAGTAGTGCAGGGGGCTCCTACGAGCAGTACTTC. The chain joins TRBV19 to TRBJ2-7; 7 nucleotides agree with TRBD1. This CDR3 is built from 13 residues. Germline-derived CDR1 and CDR2 are LNHDA and SQIVND (reference sequence). The junction had 1 base not matched to a gene; V was cut back by 5 bases and J by 0 bases.

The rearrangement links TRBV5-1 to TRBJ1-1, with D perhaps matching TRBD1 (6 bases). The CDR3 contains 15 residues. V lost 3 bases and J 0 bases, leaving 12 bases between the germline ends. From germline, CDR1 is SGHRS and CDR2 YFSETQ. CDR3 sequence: CASSSNTGMNTEAFF. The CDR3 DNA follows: TGCGCCAGCAGCTCAAACACAGGGATGAACACTGAAGCTTTCTTT.

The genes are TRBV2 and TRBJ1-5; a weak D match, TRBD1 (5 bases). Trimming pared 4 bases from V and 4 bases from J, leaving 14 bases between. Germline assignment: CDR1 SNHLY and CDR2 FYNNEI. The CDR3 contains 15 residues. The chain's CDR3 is CASSGQGLGNQPQHF. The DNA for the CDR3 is TGTGCCAGCAGTGGGCAGGGCCTTGGGAATCAGCCCCAGCATTTT.

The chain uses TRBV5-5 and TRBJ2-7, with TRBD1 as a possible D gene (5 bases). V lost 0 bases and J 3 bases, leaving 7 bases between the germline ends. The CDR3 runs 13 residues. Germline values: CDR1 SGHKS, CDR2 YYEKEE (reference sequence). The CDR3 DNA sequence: TGTGCCAGCAGCTTGGCCCAGGGCTACGAGCAGTACTTC. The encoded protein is CASSLAQGYEQYF. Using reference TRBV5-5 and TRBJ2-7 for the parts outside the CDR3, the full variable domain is DAGVTQSPTHLIKTRGQQVTLRCSPISGHKSVSWYQQVLGQGPQFIFQYYEKEERGRGNFPDRFSARQFPNYSSELNVNALLLGDSALYLCASSLAQGYEQYFGPGTRLTVT.

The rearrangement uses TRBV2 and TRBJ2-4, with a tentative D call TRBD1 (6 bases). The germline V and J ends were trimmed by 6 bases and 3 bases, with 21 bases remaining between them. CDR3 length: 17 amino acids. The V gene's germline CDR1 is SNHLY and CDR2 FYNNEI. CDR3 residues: CASSPKALGAGKNIQYF. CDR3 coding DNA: TGTGCCAGCAGCCCAAAAGCATTGGGGGCTGGCAAAAACATTCAGTACTTC.

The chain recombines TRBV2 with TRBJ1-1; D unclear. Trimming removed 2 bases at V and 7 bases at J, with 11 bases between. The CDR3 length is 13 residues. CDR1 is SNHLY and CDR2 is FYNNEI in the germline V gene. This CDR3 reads CASSETFPGEAFF. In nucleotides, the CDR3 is TGTGCCAGCAGTGAAACATTTCCTGGTGAAGCTTTCTTT. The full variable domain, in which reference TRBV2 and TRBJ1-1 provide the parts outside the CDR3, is EPEVTQTPSHQVTQMGQEVILRCVPISNHLYFYWYRQILGQKVEFLVSFYNNEISEKSEIFDDQFSVERPDGSNFTLKIRSTKLEDSAMYFCASSETFPGEAFFGQGTRLTVV.

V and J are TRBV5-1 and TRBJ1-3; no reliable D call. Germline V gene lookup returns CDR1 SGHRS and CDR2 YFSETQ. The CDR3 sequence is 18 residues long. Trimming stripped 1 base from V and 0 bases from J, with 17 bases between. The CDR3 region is CASSLSERREHSGNTIYF. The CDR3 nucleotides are TGCGCCAGCAGCTTGAGTGAGCGCAGAGAACACTCTGGAAACACCATATATTTT.

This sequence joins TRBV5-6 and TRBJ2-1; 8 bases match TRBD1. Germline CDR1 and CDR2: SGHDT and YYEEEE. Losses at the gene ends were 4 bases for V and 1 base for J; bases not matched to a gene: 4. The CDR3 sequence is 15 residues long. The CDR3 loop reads CASSPGQGSYNEQFF. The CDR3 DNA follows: TGTGCCAGCAGCCCCGGACAGGGATCCTACAATGAGCAGTTCTTC.

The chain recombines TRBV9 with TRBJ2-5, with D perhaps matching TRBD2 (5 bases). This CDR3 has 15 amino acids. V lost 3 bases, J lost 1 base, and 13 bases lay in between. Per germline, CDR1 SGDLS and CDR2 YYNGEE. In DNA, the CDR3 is TGTGCCAGCAGCGCCCGTGAGGGTAGCCAAGAGACCCAGTACTTC. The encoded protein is CASSAREGSQETQYF.

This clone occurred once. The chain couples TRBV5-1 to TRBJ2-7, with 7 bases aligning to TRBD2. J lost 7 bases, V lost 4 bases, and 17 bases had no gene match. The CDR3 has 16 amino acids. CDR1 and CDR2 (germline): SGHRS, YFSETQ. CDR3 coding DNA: TGCGCCAGCAGCAGACACGGGCCTAACCCCGGGGGGGAGCAGTACTTC. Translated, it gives CASSRHGPNPGGEQYF.

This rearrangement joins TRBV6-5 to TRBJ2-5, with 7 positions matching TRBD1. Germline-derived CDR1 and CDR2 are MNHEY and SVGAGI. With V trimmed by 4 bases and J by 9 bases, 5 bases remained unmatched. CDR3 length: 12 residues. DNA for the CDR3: TGTGCCAGCAGTTTTTTTAGGGGGCCCCAGTACTTC. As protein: CASSFFRGPQYF.

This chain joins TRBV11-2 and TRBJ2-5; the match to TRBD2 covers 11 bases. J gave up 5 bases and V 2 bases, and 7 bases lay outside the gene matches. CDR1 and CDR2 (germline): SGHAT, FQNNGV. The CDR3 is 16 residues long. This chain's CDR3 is CASSLIAGGPGETQYF. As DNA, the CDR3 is TGTGCCAGCAGCTTAATAGCGGGAGGGCCAGGGGAGACCCAGTACTTC.

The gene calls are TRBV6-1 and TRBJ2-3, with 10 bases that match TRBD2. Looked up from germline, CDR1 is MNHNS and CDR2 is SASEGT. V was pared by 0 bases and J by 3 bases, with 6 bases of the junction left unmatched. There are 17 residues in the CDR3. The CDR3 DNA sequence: TGTGCCAGCAGTGAAGCACTAGCGGGAAGGAGTACAGATACGCAGTATTTT. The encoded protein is CASSEALAGRSTDTQYF.

The CDR3 sequence: CASSEFAEGVEQFF. CDR3 in DNA: TGCGCCAGCAGTGAGTTCGCGGAGGGGGTAGAGCAGTTCTTC. V is TRBV10-2 and J is TRBJ2-1; D may correspond to TRBD1 or TRBD2 (6 bases each). Looked up from germline, CDR1 is WSHSY and CDR2 is SAAADI. Trimming pared 1 base from V and 10 bases from J, leaving 14 bases between. This CDR3 is 14 amino acids long.

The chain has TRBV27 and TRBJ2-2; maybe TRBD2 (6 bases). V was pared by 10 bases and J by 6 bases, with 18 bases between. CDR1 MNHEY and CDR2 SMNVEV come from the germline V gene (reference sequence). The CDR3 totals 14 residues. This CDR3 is CATRRDPGAGELFF. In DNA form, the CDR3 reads TGTGCCACCCGCCGGGACCCGGGGGCCGGGGAGCTGTTTTTT.

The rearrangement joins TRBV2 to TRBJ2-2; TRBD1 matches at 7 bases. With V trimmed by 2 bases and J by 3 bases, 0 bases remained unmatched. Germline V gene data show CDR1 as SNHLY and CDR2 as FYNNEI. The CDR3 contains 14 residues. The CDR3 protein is CASSEQGDTGELFF. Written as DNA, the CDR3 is TGTGCCAGCAGTGAACAGGGGGACACCGGGGAGCTGTTTTTT.

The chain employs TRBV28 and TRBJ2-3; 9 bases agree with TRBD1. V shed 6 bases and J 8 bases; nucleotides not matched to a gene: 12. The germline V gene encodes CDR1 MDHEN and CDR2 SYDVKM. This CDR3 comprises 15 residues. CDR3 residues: CASRARDRVSGTQYF. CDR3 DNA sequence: TGTGCCAGCAGGGCCCGGGACAGGGTTTCTGGTACGCAGTATTTT.

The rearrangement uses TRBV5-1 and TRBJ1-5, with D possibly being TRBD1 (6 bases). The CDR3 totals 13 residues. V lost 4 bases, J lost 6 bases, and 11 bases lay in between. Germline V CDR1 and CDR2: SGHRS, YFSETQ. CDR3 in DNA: TGCGCCAGCAGCCCCGACAGGTTTCAGCCCCAGCATTTT. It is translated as CASSPDRFQPQHF.

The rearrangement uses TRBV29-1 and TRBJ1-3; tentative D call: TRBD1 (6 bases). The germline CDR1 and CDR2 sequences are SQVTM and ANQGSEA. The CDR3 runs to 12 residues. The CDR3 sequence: CSIRTDGNTIYF. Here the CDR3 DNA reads TGCAGTATTCGGACAGACGGAAACACCATATATTTT.

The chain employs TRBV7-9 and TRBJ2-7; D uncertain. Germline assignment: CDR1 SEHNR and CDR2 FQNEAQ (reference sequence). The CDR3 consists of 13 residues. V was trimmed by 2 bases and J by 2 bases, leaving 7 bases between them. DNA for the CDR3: TGTGCCAGCAGCTTACCCAATGCCTACGAGCAGTACTTC. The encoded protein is CASSLPNAYEQYF.

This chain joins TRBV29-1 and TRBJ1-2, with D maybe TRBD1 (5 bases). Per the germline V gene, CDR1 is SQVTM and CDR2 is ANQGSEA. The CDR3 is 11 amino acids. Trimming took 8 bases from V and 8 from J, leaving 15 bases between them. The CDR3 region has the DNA TGCAGCCTAATTTTGCAGGGAGGCTACACCTTC. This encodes CSLILQGGYTF.

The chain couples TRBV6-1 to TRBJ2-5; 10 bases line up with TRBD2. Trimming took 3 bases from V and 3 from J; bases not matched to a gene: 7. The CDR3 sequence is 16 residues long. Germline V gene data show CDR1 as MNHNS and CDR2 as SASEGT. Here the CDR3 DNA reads TGTGCCAGCAGTGATCCCGGACTAGCGGATGAAGAGACCCAGTACTTC. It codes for CASSDPGLADEETQYF.

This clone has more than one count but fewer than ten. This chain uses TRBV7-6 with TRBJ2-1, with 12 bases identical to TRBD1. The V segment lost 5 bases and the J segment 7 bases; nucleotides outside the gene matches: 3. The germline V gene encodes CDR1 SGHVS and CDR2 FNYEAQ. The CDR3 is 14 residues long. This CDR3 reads CASSPGQGANEQFF. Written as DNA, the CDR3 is TGTGCCAGCAGCCCGGGACAGGGGGCAAATGAGCAGTTCTTC.